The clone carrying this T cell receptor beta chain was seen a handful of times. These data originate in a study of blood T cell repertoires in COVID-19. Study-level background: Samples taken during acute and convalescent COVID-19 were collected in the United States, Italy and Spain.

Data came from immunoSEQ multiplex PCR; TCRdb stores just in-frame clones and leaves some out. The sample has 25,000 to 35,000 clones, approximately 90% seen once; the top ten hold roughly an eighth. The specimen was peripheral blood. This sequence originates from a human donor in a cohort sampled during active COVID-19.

The CDR3 sequence is CASSLRGLAGAGELFF. In DNA form, the CDR3 reads TGTGCCAGTAGCCTCAGAGGACTAGCGGGAGCCGGGGAGCTGTTTTTT. V usage is TRBV19 and J usage is TRBJ2-2; 13 bases agree with TRBD2. Germline CDR1 is LNHDA and CDR2 is SQIVND (reference sequence). The CDR3 contains 16 residues. Trimming took 6 bases from V and 6 from J; bases not matched to a gene: 7.